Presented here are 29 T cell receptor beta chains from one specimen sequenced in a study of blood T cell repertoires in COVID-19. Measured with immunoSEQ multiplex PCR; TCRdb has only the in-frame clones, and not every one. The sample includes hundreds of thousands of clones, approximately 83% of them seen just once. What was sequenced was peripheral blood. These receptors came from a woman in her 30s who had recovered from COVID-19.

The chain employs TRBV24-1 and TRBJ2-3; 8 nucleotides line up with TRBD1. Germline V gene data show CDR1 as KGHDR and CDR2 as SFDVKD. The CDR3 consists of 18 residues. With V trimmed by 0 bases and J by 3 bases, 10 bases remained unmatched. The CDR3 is CATSDLRTGPWGTDTQYF. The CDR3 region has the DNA TGTGCCACCAGTGATTTGCGGACAGGGCCGTGGGGAACAGATACGCAGTATTTT.

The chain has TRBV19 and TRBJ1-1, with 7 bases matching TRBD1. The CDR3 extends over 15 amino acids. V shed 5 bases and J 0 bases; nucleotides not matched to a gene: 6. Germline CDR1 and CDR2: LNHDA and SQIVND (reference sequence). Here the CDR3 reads CASSLSTGMNTEAFF. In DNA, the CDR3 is TGTGCCAGTAGTCTTTCGACAGGGATGAACACTGAAGCTTTCTTT.

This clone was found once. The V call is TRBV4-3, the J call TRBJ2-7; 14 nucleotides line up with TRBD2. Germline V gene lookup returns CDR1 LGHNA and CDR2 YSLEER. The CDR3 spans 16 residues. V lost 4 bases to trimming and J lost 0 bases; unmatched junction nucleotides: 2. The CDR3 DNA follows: TGCGCCAGCAGCCCCGGGACTAGCGGGAGCTCCTACGAGCAGTACTTC. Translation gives CASSPGTSGSSYEQYF.

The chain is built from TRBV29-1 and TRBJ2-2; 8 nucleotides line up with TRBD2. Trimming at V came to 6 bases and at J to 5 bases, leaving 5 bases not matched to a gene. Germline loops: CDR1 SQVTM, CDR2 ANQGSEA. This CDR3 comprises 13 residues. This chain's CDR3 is CSVRAGETGELFF. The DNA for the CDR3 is TGCAGCGTGCGAGCGGGAGAAACCGGGGAGCTGTTTTTT.

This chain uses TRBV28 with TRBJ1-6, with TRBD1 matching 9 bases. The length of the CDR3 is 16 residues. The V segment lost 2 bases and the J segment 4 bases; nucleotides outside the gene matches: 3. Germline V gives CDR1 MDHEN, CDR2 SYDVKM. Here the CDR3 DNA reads TGTGCCAGCAGTTTAACAGGGGGCTTTTATAATTCACCCCTCCACTTT. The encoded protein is CASSLTGGFYNSPLHF.

The CDR3 DNA reads as TGTGCCAGCTCAGAAAGTCAGGACAACGAGCAGTACTTC. This gives the protein CASSESQDNEQYF. The chain couples TRBV18 to TRBJ2-7, with a possible D match to TRBD1 (5 bases). The germline CDR1 and CDR2 sequences are KGHSH and LQKENI. Trimming cost V 5 bases and J 5 bases, with 13 bases left between them. The CDR3 is made up of 13 amino acids.

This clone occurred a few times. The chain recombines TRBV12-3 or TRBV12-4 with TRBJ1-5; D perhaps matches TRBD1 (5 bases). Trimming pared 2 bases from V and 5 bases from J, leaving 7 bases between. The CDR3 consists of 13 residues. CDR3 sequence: CASSLSRDQPQHF. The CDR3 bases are TGTGCCAGCAGTTTAAGCAGGGATCAGCCCCAGCATTTT.

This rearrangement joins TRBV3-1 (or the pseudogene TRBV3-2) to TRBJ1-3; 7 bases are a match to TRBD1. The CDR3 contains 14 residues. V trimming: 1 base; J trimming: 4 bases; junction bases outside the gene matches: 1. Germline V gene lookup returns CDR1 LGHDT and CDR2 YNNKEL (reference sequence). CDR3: CASSQGTGGNTIYF. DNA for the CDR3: TGTGCCAGCAGCCAAGGGACAGGAGGAAACACCATATATTTT.

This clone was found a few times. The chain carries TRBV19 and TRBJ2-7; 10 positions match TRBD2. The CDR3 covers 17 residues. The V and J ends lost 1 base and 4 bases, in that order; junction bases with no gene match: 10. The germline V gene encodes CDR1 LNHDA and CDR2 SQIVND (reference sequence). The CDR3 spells CASSIAASGRGLYEQYF. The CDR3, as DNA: TGTGCCAGTAGTATAGCGGCTAGCGGGAGAGGTTTATACGAGCAGTACTTC.

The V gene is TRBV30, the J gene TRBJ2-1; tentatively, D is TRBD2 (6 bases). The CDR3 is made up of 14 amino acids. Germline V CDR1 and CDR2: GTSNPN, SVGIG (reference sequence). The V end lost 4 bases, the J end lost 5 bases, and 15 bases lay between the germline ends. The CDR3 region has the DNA TGTGCCTGGACTTCCGGGACTCACGACAATGAGCAGTTCTTC. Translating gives CAWTSGTHDNEQFF.

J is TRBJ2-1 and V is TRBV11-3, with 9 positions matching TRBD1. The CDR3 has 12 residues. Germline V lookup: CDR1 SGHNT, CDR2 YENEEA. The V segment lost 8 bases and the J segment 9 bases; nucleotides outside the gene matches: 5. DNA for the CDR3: TGTGCCAGCGCCCCGACAGGGGGTGAGCAGTTCTTC. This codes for CASAPTGGEQFF.

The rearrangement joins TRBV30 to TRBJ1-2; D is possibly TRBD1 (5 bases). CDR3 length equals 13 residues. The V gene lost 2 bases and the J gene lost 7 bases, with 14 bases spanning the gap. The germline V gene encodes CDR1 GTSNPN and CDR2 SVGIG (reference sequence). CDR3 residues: CAWSRTNYGGYTF. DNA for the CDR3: TGTGCCTGGAGTCGGACAAACTACGGTGGCTACACCTTC.

The CDR3 nucleotides are TGTGCCAGTAGTATCATGGGGCTCCAAGAGACCCAGTACTTC. Translation: CASSIMGLQETQYF. The chain is built from TRBV19 and TRBJ2-5, with D possibly matching TRBD1 (5 bases). Germline V gene data show CDR1 as LNHDA and CDR2 as SQIVND (reference sequence). Trimming pared 3 bases from V and 1 base from J, leaving 9 bases between. CDR3 size: 14 residues.

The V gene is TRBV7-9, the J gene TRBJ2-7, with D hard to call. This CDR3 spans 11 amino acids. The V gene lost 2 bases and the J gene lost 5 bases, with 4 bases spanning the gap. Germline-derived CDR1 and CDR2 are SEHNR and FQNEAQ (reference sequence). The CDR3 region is CASSLNNEQYF. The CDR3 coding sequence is TGTGCCAGCAGCTTAAACAACGAGCAGTACTTC. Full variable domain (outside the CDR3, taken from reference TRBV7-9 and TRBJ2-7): DTGVSQNPRHKITKRGQNVTFRCDPISEHNRLYWYRQTLGQGPEFLTYFQNEAQLEKSRLLSDRFSAERPKGSFSTLEIQRTEQGDSAMYLCASSLNNEQYFGPGTRLTVT.

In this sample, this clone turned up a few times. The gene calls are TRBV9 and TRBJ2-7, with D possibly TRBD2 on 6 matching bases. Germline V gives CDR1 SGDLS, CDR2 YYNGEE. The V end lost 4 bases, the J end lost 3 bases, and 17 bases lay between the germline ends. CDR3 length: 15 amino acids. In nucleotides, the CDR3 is TGTGCCAGCAGCCCCCGGGGGAGAAGTGGCTACGAGCAGTACTTC. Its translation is CASSPRGRSGYEQYF.

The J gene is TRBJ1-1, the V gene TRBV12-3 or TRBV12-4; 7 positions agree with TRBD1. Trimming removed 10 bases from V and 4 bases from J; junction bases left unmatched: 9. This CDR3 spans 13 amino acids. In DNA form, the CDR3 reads TGTGCCACCGCGACAGGGTGGGTCACTGAAGCTTTCTTT. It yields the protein CATATGWVTEAFF.

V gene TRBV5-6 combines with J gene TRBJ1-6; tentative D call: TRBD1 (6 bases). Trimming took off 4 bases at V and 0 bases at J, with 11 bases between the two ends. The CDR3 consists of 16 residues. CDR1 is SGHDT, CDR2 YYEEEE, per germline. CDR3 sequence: CASSRGGSSYNSPLHF. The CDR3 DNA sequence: TGTGCCAGCAGCCGGGGGGGCAGCTCCTATAATTCACCCCTCCACTTT.

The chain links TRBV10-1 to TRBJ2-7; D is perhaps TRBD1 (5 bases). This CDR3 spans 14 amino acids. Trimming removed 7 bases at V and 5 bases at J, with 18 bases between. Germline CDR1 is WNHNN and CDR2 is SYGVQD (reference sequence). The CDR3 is CASTMDTSDHEQYF. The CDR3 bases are TGCGCCAGCACTATGGACACGTCGGACCACGAGCAGTACTTC.

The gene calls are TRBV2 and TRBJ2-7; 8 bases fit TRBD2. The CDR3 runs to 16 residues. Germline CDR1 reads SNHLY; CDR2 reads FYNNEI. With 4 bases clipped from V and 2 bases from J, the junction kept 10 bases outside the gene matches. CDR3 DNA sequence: TGTGCCAGCAGTGTAGGAACTAGCGGCGACCCCTACGAGCAGTACTTC. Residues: CASSVGTSGDPYEQYF.

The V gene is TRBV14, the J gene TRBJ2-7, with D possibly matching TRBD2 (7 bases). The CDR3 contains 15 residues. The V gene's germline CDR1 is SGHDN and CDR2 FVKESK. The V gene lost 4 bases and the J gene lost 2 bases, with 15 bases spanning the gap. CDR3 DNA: TGTGCCAGCAGCCGCGTGAGGGGGGGGGCCTACGAGCAGTACTTC. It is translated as CASSRVRGGAYEQYF.

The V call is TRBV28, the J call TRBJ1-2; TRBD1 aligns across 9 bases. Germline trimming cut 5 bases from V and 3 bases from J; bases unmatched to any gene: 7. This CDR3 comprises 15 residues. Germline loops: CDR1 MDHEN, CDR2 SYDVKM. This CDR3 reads CASSSTGGRDYGYTF. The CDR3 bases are TGTGCCAGCAGTAGCACAGGGGGCCGGGACTATGGCTACACCTTC.

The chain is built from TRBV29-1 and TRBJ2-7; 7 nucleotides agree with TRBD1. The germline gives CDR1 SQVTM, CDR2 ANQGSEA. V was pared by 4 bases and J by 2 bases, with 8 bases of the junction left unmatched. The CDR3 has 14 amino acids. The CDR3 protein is CSVGGQFPPYEQYF. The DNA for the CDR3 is TGCAGCGTTGGGGGACAGTTTCCCCCCTACGAGCAGTACTTC.

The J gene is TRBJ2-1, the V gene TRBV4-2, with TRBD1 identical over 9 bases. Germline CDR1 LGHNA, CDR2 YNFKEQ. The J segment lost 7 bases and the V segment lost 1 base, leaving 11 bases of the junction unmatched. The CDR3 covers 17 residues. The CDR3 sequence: CASSQGRRAGTGNEQFF. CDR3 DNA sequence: TGTGCCAGCAGCCAAGGGCGCAGAGCGGGGACAGGGAATGAGCAGTTCTTC.

The CDR3 sequence: CASSLAVDRVFSGELFF. CDR3 sequence (DNA): TGCGCCAGCAGCTTGGCCGTTGACAGGGTATTTAGCGGGGAGCTGTTTTTT. The rearrangement joins TRBV5-1 to TRBJ2-2; 7 nucleotides match TRBD1. In germline, CDR1 is SGHRS, CDR2 YFSETQ. Losses at the gene ends were 0 bases for V and 7 bases for J; bases not matched to a gene: 12. The CDR3 consists of 17 residues.

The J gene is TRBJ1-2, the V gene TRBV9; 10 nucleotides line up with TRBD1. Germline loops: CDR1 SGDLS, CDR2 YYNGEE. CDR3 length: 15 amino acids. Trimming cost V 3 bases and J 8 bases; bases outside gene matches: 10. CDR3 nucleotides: TGTGCCAGCAGCGAACCGGGACAGGGGAGGGGAGGCTACACCTTC. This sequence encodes CASSEPGQGRGGYTF.

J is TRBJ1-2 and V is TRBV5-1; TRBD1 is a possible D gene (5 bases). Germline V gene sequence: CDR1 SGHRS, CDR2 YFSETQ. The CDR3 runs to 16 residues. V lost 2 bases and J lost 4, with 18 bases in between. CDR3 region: CASSFQPGLLAYGYTF. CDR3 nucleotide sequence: TGCGCCAGCAGCTTTCAGCCGGGACTCCTAGCCTATGGCTACACCTTC.

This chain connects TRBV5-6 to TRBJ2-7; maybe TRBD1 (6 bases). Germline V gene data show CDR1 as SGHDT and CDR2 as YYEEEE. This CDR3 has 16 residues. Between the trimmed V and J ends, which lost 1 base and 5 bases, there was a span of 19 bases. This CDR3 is CASSLPLQGPGDEQYF. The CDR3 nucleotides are TGTGCCAGCAGCTTGCCTCTACAGGGACCAGGGGACGAGCAGTACTTC.

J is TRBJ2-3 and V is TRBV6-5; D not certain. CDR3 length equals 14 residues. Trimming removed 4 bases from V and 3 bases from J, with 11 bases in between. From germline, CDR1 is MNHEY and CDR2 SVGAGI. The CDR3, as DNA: TGTGCCAGCAGTTTTGCATCGGGTACAGATACGCAGTATTTT. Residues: CASSFASGTDTQYF.

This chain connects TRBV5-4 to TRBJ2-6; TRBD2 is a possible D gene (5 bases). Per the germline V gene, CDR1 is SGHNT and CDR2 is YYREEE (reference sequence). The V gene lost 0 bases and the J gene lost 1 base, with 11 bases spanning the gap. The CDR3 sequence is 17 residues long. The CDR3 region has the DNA TGTGCCAGCAGCTTGGCGGGGTTGGCGTCTGGGGCCAACGTCCTGACTTTC. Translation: CASSLAGLASGANVLTF.